The 23 T cell receptor beta chains presented below share a single source sample, sequenced in a study of shared clonotypes between healthy human individuals. Naive-designated CD8 cells lacked CD45RO, were positively enriched for CCR7, and omitted terminally differentiated effector memory CD45RA+ cells. Profiled with immunoSEQ multiplex PCR; TCRdb holds only in-frame clones, not every one. The sample holds around 2,100,000 clones, over 85% seen once. The sequenced sample was naive CD8+ T cells sorted from blood. Every receptor here comes from a man between 18 and 29 years old in good health.

The CDR3 DNA follows: TGTGCCAGCAGCGTACTCGGGGCCTACAATGAGCAGTTCTTC. Translated: CASSVLGAYNEQFF. V is TRBV9 and J is TRBJ2-1; tentative D call: TRBD2 (5 bases). This CDR3 has 14 amino acids. CDR1 SGDLS and CDR2 YYNGEE come from the germline V gene. Trimming took 1 base from V and 2 from J, leaving 7 bases between them.

This sequence joins TRBV6-5 and TRBJ2-5; the D is unclear. Per germline, CDR1 MNHEY and CDR2 SVGAGI. V lost 8 bases and J lost 1, with 11 bases in between. The CDR3 runs to 13 residues. CDR3 loop: CASCPGTQETQYF. CDR3 coding DNA: TGTGCCAGCTGTCCGGGTACCCAAGAGACCCAGTACTTC.

The chain joins TRBV7-9 to TRBJ2-7; 12 nucleotides line up with TRBD2. CDR3 length equals 16 residues. The germline CDR1 and CDR2 sequences are SEHNR and FQNEAQ (reference sequence). J gave up 3 bases and V 4 bases, and 7 bases lay outside the gene matches. The CDR3 protein is CASSSTTSGRLYEQYF. The CDR3 region has the DNA TGTGCCAGCAGCTCGACTACTAGCGGGAGGCTCTACGAGCAGTACTTC. Together with reference TRBV7-9 and TRBJ2-7, the CDR3 gives the full variable domain: DTGVSQNPRHKITKRGQNVTFRCDPISEHNRLYWYRQTLGQGPEFLTYFQNEAQLEKSRLLSDRFSAERPKGSFSTLEIQRTEQGDSAMYLCASSSTTSGRLYEQYFGPGTRLTVT.

With regard to this clone: Other nucleotide sequences in the sample specify the same CDR3. The chain is built from TRBV7-9 and TRBJ2-1, with TRBD2 as a possible D gene (5 bases). V was pared by 3 bases and J by 7 bases, with 7 bases between. Germline V gene lookup returns CDR1 SEHNR and CDR2 FQNEAQ (reference sequence). CDR3 length: 12 amino acids. The CDR3 DNA reads TGTGCCAGCAGCTTCGGGGTTAATGAGCAGTTCTTC. Translated, it gives CASSFGVNEQFF.

The CDR3 coding sequence is TGTGCCAGCAGTCGGGAGGGCTCTGGAAACACCATATATTTT. As protein: CASSREGSGNTIYF. The rearrangement uses TRBV13 and TRBJ1-3; D call uncertain. Trimming cost V 6 bases and J 0 bases, with 9 bases left between them. The CDR3 is made up of 14 amino acids. Germline V gene data show CDR1 as PRHDT and CDR2 as FYEKMQ (reference sequence). Filled out from reference TRBV13 and TRBJ1-3, the complete variable domain reads AAGVIQSPRHLIKEKRETATLKCYPIPRHDTVYWYQQGPGQDPQFLISFYEKMQSDKGSIPDRFSAQQFSDYHSELNMSSLELGDSALYFCASSREGSGNTIYFGEGSWLTVV.

V and J are TRBV2 and TRBJ2-5; 12 bases are a match to TRBD2. In germline, CDR1 is SNHLY, CDR2 FYNNEI. V was clipped by 2 bases and J by 1 base; unmatched bases: 2. The CDR3 runs to 16 residues. CDR3 nucleotide sequence: TGTGCCAGCAGTGAAATGACTAGCGGGGGCCAAGAGACCCAGTACTTC. It encodes CASSEMTSGGQETQYF.

The rearrangement uses TRBV30 and TRBJ2-3, with unresolved D. The ends were cut back, 1 base at V and 1 base at J, with 12 bases in the middle. The CDR3 covers 15 residues. Germline V gene lookup returns CDR1 GTSNPN and CDR2 SVGIG (reference sequence). The CDR3 here is CAWSGYDLGTDTQYF. DNA for the CDR3: TGTGCCTGGAGTGGGTACGACCTAGGCACAGATACGCAGTATTTT. Supplemented by reference TRBV30 and TRBJ2-3, the full variable domain reads SQTIHQWPATLVQPVGSPLSLECTVEGTSNPNLYWYRQAAGRGLQLLFYSVGIGQISSEVPQNLSASRPQDRQFILSSKKLLLSDSGFYLCAWSGYDLGTDTQYFGPGTRLTVL.

This chain joins TRBV2 and TRBJ1-4; no reliable D call. The CDR3 has 13 amino acids. V was shortened by 0 bases and J by 6 bases, with 5 bases between the two germline ends. Germline V CDR1 and CDR2: SNHLY, FYNNEI. The CDR3 protein is CASSEAWDEKLFF. The CDR3 nucleotides read TGTGCCAGCAGTGAAGCGTGGGATGAAAAACTGTTTTTT. The complete variable domain, with remaining parts taken from reference TRBV2 and TRBJ1-4, reads EPEVTQTPSHQVTQMGQEVILRCVPISNHLYFYWYRQILGQKVEFLVSFYNNEISEKSEIFDDQFSVERPDGSNFTLKIRSTKLEDSAMYFCASSEAWDEKLFFGSGTQLSVL.

J is TRBJ1-1 and V is TRBV27; 7 bases agree with TRBD1. This CDR3 is built from 16 residues. Germline V gives CDR1 MNHEY, CDR2 SMNVEV (reference sequence). Losses at the gene ends were 5 bases for V and 1 base for J; bases not matched to a gene: 10. DNA of the CDR3: TGTGCCAGCAGTAACAGGGGAGCCCGGTGGAACACTGAAGCTTTCTTT. It specifies CASSNRGARWNTEAFF.

This chain uses TRBV7-9 with TRBJ2-7; TRBD1 or TRBD2 may be the D gene (5 bases each). Germline lookup yields CDR1 SEHNR and CDR2 FQNEAQ (reference sequence). The CDR3 spans 17 residues. V was cut by 5 bases and J by 5 bases, with 25 bases left in between. CDR3 nucleotide sequence: TGTGCCAGCAGCGAGACCTTCGGCCGGGACCACCCTCACGAGCAGTACTTC. It yields the protein CASSETFGRDHPHEQYF.

The V and J genes are TRBV5-6 and TRBJ1-2; D may be TRBD1 (6 bases). The V end lost 0 bases, the J end lost 2 bases, and 8 bases lay between the germline ends. The CDR3 contains 14 residues. Germline values: CDR1 SGHDT, CDR2 YYEEEE. Here the CDR3 DNA reads TGTGCCAGCAGCTTGGACAGGGAGAACTATGGCTACACCTTC. It is translated as CASSLDRENYGYTF.

V gene TRBV6-4 combines with J gene TRBJ2-7, with 13 bases that match TRBD2. Trimming took 5 bases from V and 5 from J; bases not matched to a gene: 3. This CDR3 region has 14 residues. Germline V CDR1 and CDR2: MRHNA, SNTAGT. CDR3 nucleotide sequence: TGTGCCAGCAGTCCTGGGACTAGCGGGGACGAGCAGTACTTC. Protein product: CASSPGTSGDEQYF.

V gene TRBV10-1 combines with J gene TRBJ2-7; a possible D gene is TRBD2 (5 bases). The V gene's germline CDR1 is WNHNN and CDR2 SYGVQD (reference sequence). V shed 3 bases and J shed 5 bases, with 11 bases lying between them. The CDR3 is 13 residues long. The CDR3 sequence is CASSDHGIDEQYF. The CDR3 DNA sequence: TGCGCCAGCAGTGACCACGGGATCGACGAGCAGTACTTC.

V and J are TRBV5-6 and TRBJ2-2; 15 bases are a match to TRBD2. Germline V gives CDR1 SGHDT, CDR2 YYEEEE. V dropped 3 bases and J dropped 4; count of bases not matched to a gene: 7. The CDR3 totals 18 residues. CDR3 sequence: CASSSGLAGGGSTGELFF. CDR3 nucleotides: TGTGCCAGCAGCTCGGGACTAGCGGGGGGCGGGAGCACCGGGGAGCTGTTTTTT.

The gene calls are TRBV6-1 and TRBJ2-5, with TRBD1 matching 8 bases. Unmatched junction bases numbered 4, after V lost 2 bases and J lost 2 bases. CDR1 is MNHNS, CDR2 SASEGT, per germline. This CDR3 is built from 15 residues. The CDR3 is CASSEQGAWQETQYF. CDR3 sequence (DNA): TGTGCCAGCAGTGAACAGGGGGCCTGGCAAGAGACCCAGTACTTC.

The chain uses TRBV9 and TRBJ2-3; D may match TRBD1 or TRBD2 (5 bases each). V was cut by 4 bases and J by 5 bases, with 17 bases left in between. Germline V lookup: CDR1 SGDLS, CDR2 YYNGEE. This CDR3 is built from 15 residues. CDR3 in amino acids: CASSFRTGRGDTQYF. CDR3 coding DNA: TGTGCCAGCAGCTTTCGGACGGGACGGGGAGATACGCAGTATTTT.

A note on this clone: This same CDR3 is encoded by further DNA sequences in the sample. This chain links TRBV5-1 with TRBJ2-3; D is perhaps TRBD2 (5 bases). Germline CDR1 SGHRS, CDR2 YFSETQ. The CDR3 extends over 15 amino acids. V was trimmed by 0 bases and J by 4 bases, leaving 12 bases between them. CDR3 nucleotides: TGCGCCAGCAGCTTGGCCGTTGGAGGCGCAGATACGCAGTATTTT. Its translation: CASSLAVGGADTQYF.

The chain combines TRBV2 with TRBJ2-3; D may match TRBD1 or TRBD2 (5 bases each). CDR3 length equals 16 residues. Trimming shortened V by 8 bases and J by 1 base, and 19 bases separated the two germline ends. Germline V gives CDR1 SNHLY, CDR2 FYNNEI. This CDR3 reads CASLLAGIGGTDTQYF. CDR3 bases: TGTGCCAGCCTCCTAGCAGGGATTGGAGGCACAGATACGCAGTATTTT.

The rearrangement links TRBV30 to TRBJ2-3; a weak D match, TRBD1 (6 bases). The germline V gene has CDR1 GTSNPN and CDR2 SVGIG (reference sequence). The CDR3 totals 13 residues. Trimming removed 7 bases from V and 0 bases from J, with 11 bases in between. The DNA for the CDR3 is TGTGCCTCGATGGGGGCGAGCACAGATACGCAGTATTTT. This encodes CASMGASTDTQYF.

The CDR3 DNA sequence: TGTGCCAGCAGCTTAGTCGTTAGCGGGATAGTTGATGAGCAGTTCTTC. Translated: CASSLVVSGIVDEQFF. The V gene is TRBV7-6, the J gene TRBJ2-1; 8 nucleotides agree with TRBD2. CDR3 length equals 16 residues. V dropped 1 base and J dropped 8; count of bases not matched to a gene: 10. The germline gives CDR1 SGHVS, CDR2 FNYEAQ.

The chain combines TRBV6-5 with TRBJ2-1; D is ambiguous. V was pared by 5 bases and J by 0 bases, with 11 bases between. The CDR3 totals 15 residues. Germline V gene sequence: CDR1 MNHEY, CDR2 SVGAGI. DNA for the CDR3: TGTGCCAGCAGTACGCTGGAGAGCTCCTACAATGAGCAGTTCTTC. Protein sequence: CASSTLESSYNEQFF.

The V gene is TRBV7-9, the J gene TRBJ1-1, with D unclear. CDR1 SEHNR and CDR2 FQNEAQ come from the germline V gene (reference sequence). The CDR3 is 15 amino acids. V lost 2 bases, J lost 7 bases, and 17 bases lay in between. The CDR3 loop reads CASSLRGPERGEAFF. The CDR3 nucleotides read TGTGCCAGCAGCTTACGAGGCCCAGAACGGGGTGAAGCTTTCTTT.

The chain uses TRBV5-6 and TRBJ1-6; 7 nucleotides align to TRBD1. The CDR3 spans 14 residues. Germline-derived CDR1 and CDR2 are SGHDT and YYEEEE. With V trimmed by 4 bases and J by 7 bases, 5 bases remained unmatched. In DNA, the CDR3 is TGTGCCAGCAGCCCAGGGGGGGGGAATTCACCCCTCCACTTT. This gives the protein CASSPGGGNSPLHF.